A selection of T cell receptor beta chains follows, all from one sample in a study of T cells after yellow fever vaccination. TCRdb processed the 5' RACE reads anew with MiXCR; each CDR3 protein has one entry. The data contain 250,000 or so distinct CDR3 sequences, roughly 3.7% of them seen just once; the ten biggest clones take up under 20%. This sample comprised PBMCs, obtained 15 days after the yellow fever booster vaccination. The source of these receptors is a man younger than 35 who received the YFV17D yellow fever vaccine. Each CDR3 is given with its conserved first and last residue. Fields, in order: J gene, clone size, D gene, CDR3 length, V gene, CDR3 DNA, CDR3 protein. A D gene is named only where the DNA matches it firmly. Clone sizes are given selectively: once, few, many, or a class where the clone is expanded.

TRBJ2-3	many	TRBD2	16	TRBV7-2	TGTGCCAGCAGCTACTACATAGCGGGGGGCCCAGATACGCAGTATTTT	CASSYYIAGGPDTQYF
TRBJ2-2	many	.	12	TRBV7-2	TGTGCCAGCAGCCCCCTAGGATTGGAGCTGTTTTTT	CASSPLGLELFF
TRBJ2-2	many	.	13	TRBV29-1	TGCAGCGTTTTGGACAGTGAATCCGGGGAGCTGTTTTTT	CSVLDSESGELFF
TRBJ2-5	many	.	11	TRBV5-6	TGTGCCAGCAGCTTTACGGAGACCCAGTACTTC	CASSFTETQYF
TRBJ2-3	many	.	13	TRBV4-3	TGCGCCAGCGCGACAGGAAGCACAGATACGCAGTATTTT	CASATGSTDTQYF
TRBJ2-5	many	TRBD2	16	TRBV7-6	TGTGCCAGCAGCTTATACGGCGGGGGTAGGCAAGAGACCCAGTACTTC	CASSLYGGGRQETQYF
TRBJ1-2	many	.	11	TRBV20-1	TGCAGTGCTGCCGGTGTCTTGGGCTACACCTTC	CSAAGVLGYTF
TRBJ1-3	many	.	17	TRBV6-5	TGTGCCAGCATGGCGTTCCTTGAAACTCTCTCTGGAAACACCATATATTTT	CASMAFLETLSGNTIYF
TRBJ1-5	many	.	14	TRBV24-1	TGTGCCACCAGTGATTCGGGGACCAATCAGCCCCAGCATTTT	CATSDSGTNQPQHF
TRBJ2-2	.	.	11	TRBV12-3/TRBV12-4	TGTGCCAGCAGGGACACCGGGGAGCTGTTTTTT	CASRDTGELFF
TRBJ1-3	many	.	13	TRBV12-3/TRBV12-4	TGTGCCAGCTACGCGGGGACTGGAAACACCATATATTTT	CASYAGTGNTIYF
TRBJ1-2	many	TRBD1	16	TRBV4-1	TGCGCCAGCAGCCAACAAGGGACAGGGGGCCAAGGAGGCTACACCTTC	CASSQQGTGGQGGYTF
TRBJ1-1	few	.	14	TRBV5-1	TGCGCCAGCAGCTTCACAGGAAAGAACACTGAAGCTTTCTTT	CASSFTGKNTEAFF
TRBJ1-5	many	.	14	TRBV5-6	TGTGCCAGCAGCTTGGACAGGGTATGGCAGCCCCAGCATTTT	CASSLDRVWQPQHF
TRBJ2-5	many	.	15	TRBV25-1	TGTGCCAGCAGCCGATCCGCGGGGCCGGGGGAGACCCAGTACTTC	CASSRSAGPGETQYF
TRBJ1-4	many	.	15	TRBV5-1	TGCGCCAGCAGCTTGGCGGGACGGCTTTTTGAAAAACTGTTTTTT	CASSLAGRLFEKLFF
TRBJ1-3	many	.	11	TRBV12-3/TRBV12-4	TGTGCCAGCAGTTTAGTCCAGGGCATATATTTT	CASSLVQGIYF
TRBJ2-3	many	TRBD2	13	TRBV7-6	TGTGCCAGCGGGACGGGAGGGACAGATACGCAGTATTTT	CASGTGGTDTQYF
TRBJ1-1	many	.	15	TRBV11-2	TGTGCCAGCAGCTCAGGACTGGGGGGCAACACTGAAGCTTTCTTT	CASSSGLGGNTEAFF
TRBJ1-5	many	TRBD1	15	TRBV6-5	TGTGCCAGCAGTTACAATTACAGGGGGAATCAGCCCCAGCATTTT	CASSYNYRGNQPQHF
TRBJ2-3	many	.	15	TRBV12-3/TRBV12-4	TGTGCCAGCAGCTTCGCGGGGACTAGCACAGATACGCAGTATTTT	CASSFAGTSTDTQYF
TRBJ1-5	many	.	13	TRBV28	TGTGCCAGCAGGGGAAAGAGAAATCAGCCCCAGCATTTT	CASRGKRNQPQHF
TRBJ2-3	many	.	15	TRBV4-1	TGCGCCAGCAGCTTCCGGGACCTAGAGTCAGATACGCAGTATTTT	CASSFRDLESDTQYF
TRBJ2-5	many	.	15	TRBV4-3	TGCGCCAGCAGCCGAGGCATTGGGGCGGAAGAGACCCAGTACTTC	CASSRGIGAEETQYF
TRBJ1-1	many	.	13	TRBV15	TGTGCCACCAGCGTACAGAGGGGCACTGAAGCTTTCTTT	CATSVQRGTEAFF
TRBJ2-5	many	TRBD2	14	TRBV5-1	TGCGCCAGCAGCCGCCATACTAGCGGCGAGACCCAGTACTTC	CASSRHTSGETQYF
TRBJ2-5	.	TRBD1	16	TRBV15	TGTGCCACCAAGAGGGGGCTATACGGGGTAGAGGAGACCCAGTACTTC	CATKRGLYGVEETQYF
TRBJ1-2	many	TRBD1	16	TRBV7-9	TGTGCCAGCAGCCCTCCTGGACAGGGGCAAAACTATGGCTACACCTTC	CASSPPGQGQNYGYTF
TRBJ2-7	many	.	17	TRBV5-1	TGCGCCAGCAGCAGTGGAAGGGACGGCCGGAGCTCCTACGAGCAGTACTTC	CASSSGRDGRSSYEQYF
TRBJ1-6	many	.	14	TRBV10-3	TGTGCCATACAGGGAAGGGTCGGAGATTCACCCCTCCACTTT	CAIQGRVGDSPLHF
TRBJ2-3	many	TRBD2	15	TRBV20-1	TGCAGTGGGGCCTTTAGCGGGGGGCGCACAGATACGCAGTATTTT	CSGAFSGGRTDTQYF
TRBJ2-7	many	TRBD2	15	TRBV6-6	TGTGCCAGCAAGAATAGCGGGGGGTGGATGGACGAGCAGTACTTC	CASKNSGGWMDEQYF
TRBJ2-3	many	.	15	TRBV9	TGTGCCAGCAGCGTAGCAACAGGGGAGGCAGATACGCAGTATTTT	CASSVATGEADTQYF
TRBJ2-2	few	.	14	TRBV3-1	TGTGCCAGCAGCCCGCCCAGGGGAACCGGGGAGCTGTTTTTT	CASSPPRGTGELFF
TRBJ2-3	many	TRBD1	16	TRBV29-1	TGCAGCGTTGCGGGGTTAGGACAGGGGCGCACAGATACGCAGTATTTT	CSVAGLGQGRTDTQYF
TRBJ2-2	many	.	13	TRBV5-4	TGTGCCAGCAGCAGGGGGGAGACCGGGGAGCTGTTTTTT	CASSRGETGELFF
TRBJ1-1	many	.	15	TRBV5-1	TGCGCCAGCAGCCCTGGGGGACACCGGAACACTGAAGCTTTCTTT	CASSPGGHRNTEAFF